The T cell receptor beta chain under discussion was sequenced for a study of T cell repertoires in cytomegalovirus infection. Regarding the study as a whole: Cumulative public TCR beta family frequency identified CMV carriers with the relevant HLA.

Worth noting for this clonotype: As yet, its antigen is unknown.

MiXCR, applied by TCRdb to the reads, yields one record per CDR3 protein. This table has hundreds of thousands of distinct CDR3 sequences, around 10% appearing once. The length of the CDR3 is 12 residues. The V end was cut by 0 bases, the J end by 6 bases, with 3 bases between. Per the germline V gene, CDR1 is LNHDA and CDR2 is SQIVND (reference sequence). This TCR was sampled from a human donor in good health (CMV status not recorded). Some clones in this sample may be carry-over from other donors' samples. The chain links TRBV19 to TRBJ1-5, with D unresolved. The sequencing sample was made of PBMCs. In nucleotides, the CDR3 is TGTGCCAGTAGTATAGAAACTCAGCCCCAGCATTTT. Its translation: CASSIETQPQHF.